The present T cell receptor beta chain was sequenced within a study of memory CD4+ T cells and cytomegalovirus serostatus (dated by TCRdb to about 2019). As for the study more broadly: A total of 35 or so healthy Belgian adults, of whom 9 were CMV seropositive and about 24 were CMV seronegative, were included in the cohort. To replicate a published TCR-based CMV serostatus classifier, the study sequenced CD4+ memory TCRbeta repertoires from a Belgian cohort whose cytomegalovirus serostatus was known. Results and caveats for the whole study, not just this receptor: CMV serostatus prediction reached a median bootstrapped AUC of approximately 0.95 with the original framework and just over 0.9 with a US-trained random forest. The results were interpreted as suggesting that the CMV-associated TCR signature is mostly present in the CD4+ memory repertoire. On the Belgian cohort, the classifier based on the original framework reached a median bootstrapped AUC of roughly 0.96, with a 95% CI of 0.76-1.00. Unlike the original study, which covered naive and memory CD4+ and CD8+ populations, the Belgian study sequenced only CD4+CD45RO+ memory cells. Of 164 previously reported CMV-associated TCRbeta sequences, about 68 appeared in the CD4+ memory repertoires, each in one to five individuals.

In the case of this clone: Its recognized antigen is unknown. No per-base quality is available; no much larger clone lies one base away.

A FACSAria II was used to sort memory CD4+ T cells, defined as single viable CD3+CD4+CD8-CD45RO+ cells. CMV serostatus was determined with a Roche Elecsys assay detecting serum IgG against CMV pp150, pp28, p38 and p52. Following thawing, total CD4+ T cells were enriched through positive selection using CD4 magnetic microbeads. The samples came from a different study that was designed specifically to examine the CD4+ T cell memory repertoire. Peripheral blood mononuclear cells were isolated and cryopreserved according to standard operating procedures, and serum was kept at -80 degrees C. The staining used CD3-PerCP (BW264/56), CD4-APC (RPA-T4), CD45RO-PE (UCHT1) and CD8-Pacific Orange (3B5) antibodies, and Sytox blue was used to exclude non-viable cells. The Quick-DNA Microprep Kit was used to extract genomic DNA from the sorted cells. Amplification of TCRbeta DNA was done with the immunoSEQ hsTCRbeta kit, following the protocol from the manufacturer. TCRbeta libraries were sequenced on an Illumina MiSeq instrument. Per the source publication's procedure: Once out-of-frame sequences had been removed, 2,204,828 distinct TCRbeta sequences were left, which works out to an average of roughly 70,000 per individual. Each individual was scored using the number of 160 or so previously reported CMV-associated TCRbeta sequences that the individual carried and the total number of productive distinct TCRbeta sequences. A beta-binomial model was reimplemented in Python, and scikit-learn random forests with default parameters were trained on data from the US cohort. Classifier performance on the Belgian cohort was summarized as median AUC with percentile confidence intervals over 10,000 bootstrap iterations. As stored in TCRdb, this immuneACCESS dataset retains in-frame rearrangements with V and J assigned. A fraction of the clones does not appear; measured against another copy, unresolved V genes explain less than half of the discrepancy, and the remainder lacks a known reason. The V and J calls and clone size were taken over from that table, and D and trimming were inferred from the DNA. The sample has 35,000 to 50,000 clones on record, more than 60% of them singletons. 0.55% to 0.6% of the sample comes from the top ten.

Sequenced material: memory CD4+ T cells from blood. This receptor was taken from an adult in good health and CMV-seronegative.

Read as DNA, the sequence is TGTGCCAGCAAGGACGCGGGGCAGAACTTCTTCAATGAGCAGTTCTTC. The translation is CASKDAGQNFFNEQFF. The chain is made from TRBV25-1 and TRBJ2-1; perhaps TRBD2 is the D gene, with 6 bases matching. Sequences MGHDK (CDR1) and SYGVNS (CDR2) are obtained from the germline V gene. V and J are truncated by 7 bases and 6 bases respectively, leaving an intervening sequence of 22 bases. The CDR3 has 16 amino acids, counting the end cysteine and phenylalanine. Just CDR3 DNA is preserved here, 48 bases in frame from base 1.